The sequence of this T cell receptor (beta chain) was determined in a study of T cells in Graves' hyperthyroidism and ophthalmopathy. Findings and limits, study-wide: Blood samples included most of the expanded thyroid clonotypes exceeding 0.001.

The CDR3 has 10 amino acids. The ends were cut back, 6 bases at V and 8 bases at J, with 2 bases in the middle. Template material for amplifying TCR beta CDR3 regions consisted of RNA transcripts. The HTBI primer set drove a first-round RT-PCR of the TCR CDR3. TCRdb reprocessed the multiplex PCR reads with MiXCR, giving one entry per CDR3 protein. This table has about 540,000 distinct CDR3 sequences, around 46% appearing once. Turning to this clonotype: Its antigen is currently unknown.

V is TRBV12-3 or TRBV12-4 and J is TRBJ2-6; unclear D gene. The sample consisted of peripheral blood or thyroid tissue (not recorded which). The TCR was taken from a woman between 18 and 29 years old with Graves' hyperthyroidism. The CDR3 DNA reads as TGTGCCAGCAGGCCCAACGTCCTGACTTTC. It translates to CASRPNVLTF.